These T cell receptor beta chains were read from a single sample in a study of blood T cells in healthy people across ages. Using its own MiXCR run on the 5' RACE reads, TCRdb lists one record per CDR3 protein. The sample has about 720,000 distinct CDR3 sequences; 20% to 25% are singletons. The specimen sequenced was blood. Source of these receptors: a man between 65 and 80 years old in good health. Each CDR3 is given with its conserved first and last residue. The D gene is left open where the match is weak.

TRBV6-1,-,TRBJ1-1,CASSSVDATEAFF
TRBV5-1,-,TRBJ1-2,CASSLGDVGGYTF
TRBV5-1,-,TRBJ1-5,CASSLWGDSNQPQHF
TRBV12-5,-,-,CASGYLSGNEQFF
TRBV20-1,-,TRBJ2-5,CSARANYQETQYF
TRBV7-7,-,TRBJ2-1,CASSSDGSYNEQFF
TRBV11-2,-,TRBJ2-1,CASSLYGGSYNEQFF
TRBV20-1,-,TRBJ1-1,CSAREGAGNTEAFF
TRBV5-1,-,TRBJ2-4,CASSARQGGSKNIQYF
TRBV28,-,TRBJ2-5,CASSQGGRETQYF
TRBV29-1,-,TRBJ2-3,CSVMVDTQYF
TRBV7-2,TRBD2,TRBJ2-2,CASSAAGLAGGTGELFF
TRBV6-6,TRBD1,TRBJ1-2,CASRTTGGGYTF
TRBV27,-,TRBJ1-2,CASSLSRIRLGQNGYTF
TRBV25-1,-,TRBJ2-3,CASSEIGSVDTQYF
TRBV12-3/TRBV12-4,-,TRBJ1-5,CASSLRRYGNQPQHF
TRBV3-1,TRBD1,TRBJ1-1,CASSWDREAFF
TRBV10-3,TRBD2,TRBJ2-3,CAISESTSGPYTQYF
TRBV20-1,-,TRBJ1-2,CSARGDRPPYGYTF
TRBV29-1,-,TRBJ2-3,CSVAGGATDTQYF
TRBV7-2,-,TRBJ1-2,CASRPGPSNYGYTF
TRBV6-2/TRBV6-3,TRBD1,TRBJ2-2,CASSPTGGFGTGELFF